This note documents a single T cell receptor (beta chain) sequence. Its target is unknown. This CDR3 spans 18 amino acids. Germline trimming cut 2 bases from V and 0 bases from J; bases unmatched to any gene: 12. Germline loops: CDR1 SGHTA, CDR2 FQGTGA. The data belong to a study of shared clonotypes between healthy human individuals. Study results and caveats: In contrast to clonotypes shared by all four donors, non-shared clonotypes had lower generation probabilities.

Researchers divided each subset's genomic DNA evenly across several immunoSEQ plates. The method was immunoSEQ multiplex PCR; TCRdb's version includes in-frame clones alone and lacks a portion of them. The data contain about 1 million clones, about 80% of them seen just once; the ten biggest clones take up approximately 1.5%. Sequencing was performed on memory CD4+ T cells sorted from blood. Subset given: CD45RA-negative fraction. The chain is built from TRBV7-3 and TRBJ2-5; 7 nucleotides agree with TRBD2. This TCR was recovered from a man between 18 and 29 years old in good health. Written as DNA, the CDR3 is TGTGCCAGCAGCTTATTGCGGCAGGGAGGGGAGTACCAAGAGACCCAGTACTTC. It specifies CASSLLRQGGEYQETQYF.